This entry lists 11 T cell receptor beta chains sequenced from one sample in a study of CD8+ T cells in alopecia areata. Noted treatment: oral pan-JAK inhibitor, 5-10 mg twice daily. cDNA prepared by RNA extraction and subsequent reverse transcription served as the template for sequencing. The protocol was immunoSEQ multiplex PCR, while the TCRdb copy is restricted to in-frame clones and leaves out a portion. The sample contains around 300,000 clones, 60% of which appear only once. The specimen comprised CD4+ T cells sorted from blood, sampled around week 54, from a patient treated with tofacitinib. The receptors shown here come from a human donor with alopecia areata.

This chain joins TRBV5-1 and TRBJ2-5; TRBD1 is a possible D gene (5 bases). V was pared by 0 bases and J by 7 bases, with 13 bases between. The V gene's germline CDR1 is SGHRS and CDR2 YFSETQ. CDR3 length: 14 residues. CDR3 protein: CASSLALGEGTQYF. The CDR3 DNA reads as TGCGCCAGCAGCTTGGCTCTAGGGGAAGGGACCCAGTACTTC.

This sequence joins TRBV7-2 and TRBJ2-5; D remains ambiguous. The CDR3 is 13 residues long. From germline, CDR1 is SGHTA and CDR2 FQGNSA. Trimming left V 3 bases short and J 4 bases short, with 9 bases between. The CDR3 is CASSFSGGETQYF. The CDR3 coding sequence is TGTGCCAGCAGCTTCTCCGGCGGAGAGACCCAGTACTTC.

The V and J genes are TRBV6-5 and TRBJ1-1; TRBD1 might be the D (5 bases). V lost 4 bases to trimming and J lost 3 bases, with 12 bases between them. This CDR3 has 14 residues. The germline V gene has CDR1 MNHEY and CDR2 SVGAGI. The CDR3 bases are TGTGCCAGCAGTTGGGGCGGGGCGGACACTGAAGCTTTCTTT. This translates into CASSWGGADTEAFF.

The rearrangement joins TRBV5-6 to TRBJ2-6; D is uncertain. Germline V gene sequence: CDR1 SGHDT, CDR2 YYEEEE. CDR3 length equals 16 residues. With 6 bases removed from V and 0 bases from J, the gap between germline ends came to 13 bases. In nucleotides, the CDR3 is TGTGCCAGCACCCTTACTTGGACCTCTGGGGCCAACGTCCTGACTTTC. Amino acid sequence: CASTLTWTSGANVLTF.

The chain couples TRBV29-1 to TRBJ2-3; 12 bases map to TRBD1. The CDR3 is 15 residues long. Germline V gives CDR1 SQVTM, CDR2 ANQGSEA. The V gene end was trimmed by 5 bases and the J gene end by 3 bases; junction bases not matched to a gene: 6. DNA of the CDR3: TGCAGCGTTCAATTGGGACAGGGGGCAACAGATACGCAGTATTTT. Translated: CSVQLGQGATDTQYF.

The genes are TRBV4-3 and TRBJ2-3; D uncertain. V was shortened by 2 bases and J by 4 bases, with 7 bases between the two germline ends. The CDR3 is 13 amino acids. Per germline, CDR1 LGHNA and CDR2 YSLEER. This CDR3 reads CASSQRQSDTQYF. As DNA, the CDR3 is TGCGCCAGCAGCCAAAGGCAGTCAGATACGCAGTATTTT.

On this clone: Sequence at one end of the junction differs from germline and may be a read error. Here the CDR3 DNA reads TGTGCTAGCAGCCCCGGGACCCACCGCGAGAATGAGCAGTTCTTC. As protein: CASSPGTHRENEQFF. V gene TRBV7-7 combines with J gene TRBJ2-1; D is perhaps TRBD1 or TRBD2 (5 bases each). Looked up from germline, CDR1 is SSHAT and CDR2 is FNYEAQ (reference sequence). The length of the CDR3 is 15 residues. Drawing the rest from reference TRBV7-7 and TRBJ2-1, the complete variable domain is GAGVSQSPRYKVTKRGQDVTLRCDPISSHATLYWYQQALGQGPEFLTYFNYEAQPDKSGLPSDRFSAERPEGSISTLTIQRTEQRDSAMYRCASSPGTHRENEQFFGPGTRLTVL.

The rearrangement links TRBV7-2 to TRBJ2-1; 11 bases are a match to TRBD2. The CDR3 is 16 amino acids. CDR1 SGHTA and CDR2 FQGNSA come from the germline V gene. Unmatched junction bases numbered 7, after V lost 4 bases and J lost 5 bases. The CDR3 DNA reads TGTGCCAGCAGCTCAGCCGGGACTAGCGGACACAATGAGCAGTTCTTC. Its protein product is CASSSAGTSGHNEQFF.

The chain uses TRBV10-3 and TRBJ2-1; 9 positions agree with TRBD2. V was pared by 9 bases and J by 2 bases, with 5 bases of the junction left unmatched. This CDR3 comprises 14 residues. Germline V gene data show CDR1 as ENHRY and CDR2 as SYGVKD. This CDR3 is CAIRTSVTYNEQFF. The CDR3 nucleotides are TGTGCCATAAGGACTAGCGTAACCTACAATGAGCAGTTCTTC.

The chain recombines TRBV15 with TRBJ2-1, with a weak D call TRBD2 (5 bases). This CDR3 has 15 residues. Per germline, CDR1 LNHNV and CDR2 YYDKDF (reference sequence). V was clipped by 3 bases and J by 5 bases, with 14 bases between them. DNA of the CDR3: TGTGCCACCAGCAGCCAAGGAGGCCATAACAATGAGCAGTTCTTC. This translates into CATSSQGGHNNEQFF.

This rearrangement joins TRBV5-6 to TRBJ1-1; D unclear. V gave up 4 bases and J gave up 8 bases, with 12 bases separating them. The CDR3 loop spans 12 amino acids. Germline loops: CDR1 SGHDT, CDR2 YYEEEE. This CDR3 is CASSPRGGEAFF. The CDR3 DNA reads as TGTGCCAGCAGCCCGAGAGGCGGAGAAGCTTTCTTT.